These 21 T cell receptor beta chains were sequenced from one sample in a study of cytomegalovirus exposure and HLA in healthy donors. Profiling relied on immunoSEQ multiplex PCR, and the TCRdb table lists in-frame clones only, not all of them. Altogether roughly 100,000 clones are present, 85% being singletons, with the ten largest covering roughly 22%. Sequenced: PBMCs. Receptors originate from a man aged 18 to 30 in good health and CMV-seropositive.

J is TRBJ2-5 and V is TRBV7-9; 8 bases match TRBD2. Germline CDR1 SEHNR, CDR2 FQNEAQ (reference sequence). The CDR3 is 16 residues long. After removal of 2 bases from V and 2 bases from J, the junction contained 7 bases not matched to a gene. CDR3 nucleotide sequence: TGTGCCAGCAGCTTATACCGGGGGGGGAAACAAGAGACCCAGTACTTC. As protein: CASSLYRGGKQETQYF. The variable domain in full, completed from reference TRBV7-9 and TRBJ2-5, reads DTGVSQNPRHKITKRGQNVTFRCDPISEHNRLYWYRQTLGQGPEFLTYFQNEAQLEKSRLLSDRFSAERPKGSFSTLEIQRTEQGDSAMYLCASSLYRGGKQETQYFGPGTRLLVL.

V and J are TRBV30 and TRBJ2-1, with TRBD2 matching 9 bases. The CDR3 consists of 16 residues. Trimming cost V 1 base and J 0 bases; bases outside gene matches: 4. Germline V gene sequence: CDR1 GTSNPN, CDR2 SVGIG (reference sequence). CDR3 bases: TGTGCCTGGAGTGGACTAGCGGAGAGCTCCTACAATGAGCAGTTCTTC. This encodes CAWSGLAESSYNEQFF.

This sequence joins TRBV11-2 and TRBJ2-7; D perhaps matches TRBD2 (6 bases). This CDR3 is 14 amino acids long. Germline-derived CDR1 and CDR2 are SGHAT and FQNNGV. The V and J ends lost 2 bases and 3 bases respectively, with 11 bases between them. CDR3 amino acids: CASSLPGGFYEQYF. For the CDR3, the DNA is TGTGCCAGCAGCTTACCTGGAGGGTTCTACGAGCAGTACTTC.

V usage is TRBV18 and J usage is TRBJ2-1, with D possibly matching TRBD1 (6 bases). This CDR3 region has 18 residues. The V gene lost 0 bases and the J gene lost 1 base, with 16 bases spanning the gap. Germline CDR1 and CDR2: KGHSH and LQKENI. The CDR3 sequence: CASSPPGQGPESYNEQFF. The DNA of the CDR3 is TGTGCCAGCTCACCACCTGGTCAGGGGCCCGAATCCTACAATGAGCAGTTCTTC.

The CDR3 sequence: CASRGEEQFF. The CDR3 DNA reads as TGTGCCAGCCGTGGGGAGGAGCAGTTCTTC. The rearrangement uses TRBV27 and TRBJ2-1, with D tentatively TRBD2 (5 bases). Trimming stripped 8 bases from V and 10 bases from J, with 9 bases between. The CDR3 has 10 amino acids. Germline CDR1 MNHEY, CDR2 SMNVEV (reference sequence).

This clone was recorded once. The rearrangement joins TRBV11-2 to TRBJ2-1; no firm D call. Trimming stripped 5 bases from V and 2 bases from J, with 10 bases between. Germline CDR1 SGHAT, CDR2 FQNNGV. The CDR3 loop spans 14 amino acids. CDR3 coding DNA: TGTGCCAGCAGCCCACCAGAAACCTACAATGAGCAGTTCTTC. Protein sequence: CASSPPETYNEQFF.

CDR3 coding DNA: TGCAGCGTTCCTACGACAGGGGGCACTGGGGCCAACGTCCTGACTTTC. This sequence encodes CSVPTTGGTGANVLTF. V gene TRBV29-1 combines with J gene TRBJ2-6; 10 bases agree with TRBD1. The junction had 6 bases not matched to a gene; V was cut back by 5 bases and J by 2 bases. The CDR3 has 16 amino acids. Germline values: CDR1 SQVTM, CDR2 ANQGSEA. The full variable domain, in which reference TRBV29-1 and TRBJ2-6 provide the parts outside the CDR3, is SAVISQKPSRDICQRGTSLTIQCQVDSQVTMMFWYRQQPGQSLTLIATANQGSEATYESGFVIDKFPISRPNLTFSTLTVSNMSPEDSSIYLCSVPTTGGTGANVLTFGAGSRLTVL.

The chain has TRBV27 and TRBJ2-3, with TRBD2 matching 7 bases. The junction had 8 bases not matched to a gene; V was cut back by 2 bases and J by 6 bases. Germline lookup yields CDR1 MNHEY and CDR2 SMNVEV (reference sequence). This CDR3 has 15 amino acids. Here the CDR3 reads CASSLAGERSDTQYF. Written as DNA, the CDR3 is TGTGCCAGCAGTTTAGCGGGAGAGCGATCCGATACGCAGTATTTT.

The chain links TRBV21-1 to TRBJ1-1. TRBV21-1 is termed a pseudogene. This CDR3 has 14 amino acids. This CDR3 is CASSKDGEGTEAFF. DNA for the CDR3: TGTGCCAGCAGCAAAGATGGGGAGGGGACTGAAGCTTTCTTT.

This clone was counted only a few times. The chain joins TRBV27 to TRBJ2-3; 7 positions agree with TRBD2. There are 15 residues in the CDR3. The V gene's germline CDR1 is MNHEY and CDR2 SMNVEV (reference sequence). The J segment lost 4 bases and the V segment lost 0 bases, leaving 4 bases of the junction unmatched. The CDR3 DNA is TGTGCCAGCAGTTTATCGGTTGGGGGGGCAGATACGCAGTATTTT. It specifies CASSLSVGGADTQYF.

V usage is TRBV6-1 and J usage is TRBJ2-3, with no clear D. V was pared by 6 bases and J by 4 bases, with 11 bases between. Germline CDR1 reads MNHNS; CDR2 reads SASEGT. The CDR3 is 13 residues long. The CDR3 here is CASRGQVADTQYF. CDR3 bases: TGTGCCAGCAGGGGTCAGGTGGCAGATACGCAGTATTTT.

This clone has more than one count but fewer than ten. The chain couples TRBV6-6 to TRBJ2-1; TRBD1 is a possible D gene (6 bases). Trimming removed 2 bases from V and 2 bases from J, with 10 bases in between. From germline, CDR1 is MNHNY and CDR2 SVGAGI (reference sequence). This CDR3 is built from 15 residues. CDR3: CASSYRDTTYNEQFF. The CDR3, as DNA: TGTGCCAGCAGTTACCGGGACACAACCTACAATGAGCAGTTCTTC.

The chain links TRBV5-1 to TRBJ2-7, with TRBD1 identical over 8 bases. This CDR3 region has 13 residues. Germline V lookup: CDR1 SGHRS, CDR2 YFSETQ. V was clipped by 7 bases and J by 3 bases; unmatched bases: 6. CDR3 nucleotides: TGCGCCAGCGGGAGCACAGGGGGCTACGAGCAGTACTTC. Translation gives CASGSTGGYEQYF.

J is TRBJ1-1 and V is TRBV28; the D is unclear. Germline CDR1 and CDR2: MDHEN and SYDVKM. Trimming shortened V by 4 bases and J by 1 base, and 10 bases separated the two germline ends. The CDR3 consists of 14 residues. CDR3 amino acids: CASSSYTRNTEAFF. The CDR3 DNA follows: TGTGCCAGCAGTTCATATACGAGGAACACTGAAGCTTTCTTT.

The gene calls are TRBV5-1 and TRBJ2-1; D is perhaps TRBD1 (5 bases). Germline CDR1 is SGHRS and CDR2 is YFSETQ. The V end lost 4 bases, the J end lost 5 bases, and 13 bases lay between the germline ends. The CDR3 spans 14 residues. This CDR3 is CASSPPTDDNEQFF. DNA of the CDR3: TGCGCCAGCAGCCCTCCGACAGACGACAATGAGCAGTTCTTC.

The chain is built from TRBV9 and TRBJ2-5, with 8 bases matching TRBD1. V shed 3 bases and J 4 bases; nucleotides not matched to a gene: 2. This CDR3 region has 13 residues. Germline assignment: CDR1 SGDLS and CDR2 YYNGEE. CDR3 amino acids: CASSGDRGETQYF. DNA for the CDR3: TGTGCCAGCAGCGGCGACAGGGGAGAGACCCAGTACTTC.

This chain uses TRBV6-1 with TRBJ2-5; D gene unclear. From germline, CDR1 is MNHNS and CDR2 SASEGT. This CDR3 region has 13 residues. Trimming left V 2 bases short and J 10 bases short, with 14 bases between. The CDR3: CASSETASRNQYF. CDR3 sequence (DNA): TGTGCCAGCAGTGAAACCGCCTCGAGGAACCAGTACTTC.

The chain is built from TRBV6-6 and TRBJ2-1; TRBD2 aligns across 8 bases. V was pared by 7 bases and J by 4 bases, with 9 bases of the junction left unmatched. In germline, CDR1 is MNHNY, CDR2 SVGAGI (reference sequence). There are 15 residues in the CDR3. CDR3 sequence (DNA): TGTGCCAGCACCGGGGGGGCAGGGGCGTACAATGAGCAGTTCTTC. Its protein is CASTGGAGAYNEQFF.

This clone was detected only once. This chain connects TRBV28 to TRBJ1-1, with D unresolved. CDR3 length: 13 amino acids. Germline loops: CDR1 MDHEN, CDR2 SYDVKM. V was clipped by 5 bases and J by 1 base, with 8 bases between them. The CDR3 nucleotides read TGTGCCAGCAGTCCAACGGGGAACACTGAAGCTTTCTTT. Translating it yields CASSPTGNTEAFF.

The gene calls are TRBV4-1 and TRBJ1-2; 8 bases match TRBD1. Germline V gene sequence: CDR1 MGHRA, CDR2 YSYEKL. The CDR3 totals 16 residues. Germline trimming cut 0 bases from V and 6 bases from J; bases unmatched to any gene: 9. CDR3 region: CASSQEPGTGGDGYTF. In DNA form, the CDR3 reads TGCGCCAGCAGCCAAGAACCCGGGACAGGTGGGGATGGCTACACCTTC.

The rearrangement links TRBV28 to TRBJ2-7; 11 bases align to TRBD1. CDR3 size: 15 residues. Germline loops: CDR1 MDHEN, CDR2 SYDVKM. The J segment lost 2 bases and the V segment lost 6 bases, leaving 6 bases of the junction unmatched. CDR3 amino acids: CASSRPGQGAYEQYF. The CDR3, as DNA: TGTGCCAGCAGCCGACCGGGACAGGGGGCCTACGAGCAGTACTTC. The whole variable domain, filled in from reference TRBV28 and TRBJ2-7, reads DVKVTQSSRYLVKRTGEKVFLECVQDMDHENMFWYRQDPGLGLRLIYFSYDVKMKEKGDIPEGYSVSREKKERFSLILESASTNQTSMYLCASSRPGQGAYEQYFGPGTRLTVT.